This T cell receptor (beta chain) appears in the sequencing data of a study of molecular identifiers for immune sequencing clone quantification. The CDR3 has 17 amino acids. Germline V lookup: CDR1 SEHNR, CDR2 FQNEAQ (reference sequence). In the case of this clonotype: Since a much larger clone is just one base distant, this may be a read error.

Sequencing libraries of naive CD8 cells derived from approximately 20,000 to 980,000 sorted cells with 10%, 30% or 50% RNA. TCRdb processed the PCR reads anew with MiXCR; each CDR3 protein has one entry. The sample includes about 98,000 distinct CDR3 sequences, 30% to 35% of them seen just once. The chain employs TRBV7-9 and TRBJ2-6; TRBD1 aligns across 7 bases. Sequenced input: naive CD8+ T cells from blood, with Jurkat cell RNA spiked in. As to subset: FACS-sorted CD8+CD4-CCR7+CD45RA+ naive T cells. This receptor was identified in a human donor in good health. Some libraries in this study had Jurkat cell RNA spiked in. In nucleotides, the CDR3 is TGTGCCAGCAGCTTAGACAGGGGCCTTTCTGGGGCCACCGTCCTGACTTTC. Translated: CASSLDRGLSGATVLTF.